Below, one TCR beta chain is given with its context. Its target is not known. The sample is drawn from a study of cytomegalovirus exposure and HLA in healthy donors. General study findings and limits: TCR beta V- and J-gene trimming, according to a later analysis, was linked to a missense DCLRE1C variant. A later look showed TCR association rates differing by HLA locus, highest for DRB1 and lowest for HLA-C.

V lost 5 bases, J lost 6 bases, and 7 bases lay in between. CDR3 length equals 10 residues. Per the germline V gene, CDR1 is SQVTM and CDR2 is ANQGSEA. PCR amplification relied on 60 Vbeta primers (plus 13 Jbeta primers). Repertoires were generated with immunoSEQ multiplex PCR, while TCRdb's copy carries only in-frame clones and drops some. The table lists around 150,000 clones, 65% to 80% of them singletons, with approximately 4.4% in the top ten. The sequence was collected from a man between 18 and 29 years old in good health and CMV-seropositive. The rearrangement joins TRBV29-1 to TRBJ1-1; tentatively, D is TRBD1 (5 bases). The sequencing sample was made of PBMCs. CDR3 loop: CSVWDSEAFF. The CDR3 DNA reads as TGCAGCGTTTGGGACTCTGAAGCTTTCTTT.